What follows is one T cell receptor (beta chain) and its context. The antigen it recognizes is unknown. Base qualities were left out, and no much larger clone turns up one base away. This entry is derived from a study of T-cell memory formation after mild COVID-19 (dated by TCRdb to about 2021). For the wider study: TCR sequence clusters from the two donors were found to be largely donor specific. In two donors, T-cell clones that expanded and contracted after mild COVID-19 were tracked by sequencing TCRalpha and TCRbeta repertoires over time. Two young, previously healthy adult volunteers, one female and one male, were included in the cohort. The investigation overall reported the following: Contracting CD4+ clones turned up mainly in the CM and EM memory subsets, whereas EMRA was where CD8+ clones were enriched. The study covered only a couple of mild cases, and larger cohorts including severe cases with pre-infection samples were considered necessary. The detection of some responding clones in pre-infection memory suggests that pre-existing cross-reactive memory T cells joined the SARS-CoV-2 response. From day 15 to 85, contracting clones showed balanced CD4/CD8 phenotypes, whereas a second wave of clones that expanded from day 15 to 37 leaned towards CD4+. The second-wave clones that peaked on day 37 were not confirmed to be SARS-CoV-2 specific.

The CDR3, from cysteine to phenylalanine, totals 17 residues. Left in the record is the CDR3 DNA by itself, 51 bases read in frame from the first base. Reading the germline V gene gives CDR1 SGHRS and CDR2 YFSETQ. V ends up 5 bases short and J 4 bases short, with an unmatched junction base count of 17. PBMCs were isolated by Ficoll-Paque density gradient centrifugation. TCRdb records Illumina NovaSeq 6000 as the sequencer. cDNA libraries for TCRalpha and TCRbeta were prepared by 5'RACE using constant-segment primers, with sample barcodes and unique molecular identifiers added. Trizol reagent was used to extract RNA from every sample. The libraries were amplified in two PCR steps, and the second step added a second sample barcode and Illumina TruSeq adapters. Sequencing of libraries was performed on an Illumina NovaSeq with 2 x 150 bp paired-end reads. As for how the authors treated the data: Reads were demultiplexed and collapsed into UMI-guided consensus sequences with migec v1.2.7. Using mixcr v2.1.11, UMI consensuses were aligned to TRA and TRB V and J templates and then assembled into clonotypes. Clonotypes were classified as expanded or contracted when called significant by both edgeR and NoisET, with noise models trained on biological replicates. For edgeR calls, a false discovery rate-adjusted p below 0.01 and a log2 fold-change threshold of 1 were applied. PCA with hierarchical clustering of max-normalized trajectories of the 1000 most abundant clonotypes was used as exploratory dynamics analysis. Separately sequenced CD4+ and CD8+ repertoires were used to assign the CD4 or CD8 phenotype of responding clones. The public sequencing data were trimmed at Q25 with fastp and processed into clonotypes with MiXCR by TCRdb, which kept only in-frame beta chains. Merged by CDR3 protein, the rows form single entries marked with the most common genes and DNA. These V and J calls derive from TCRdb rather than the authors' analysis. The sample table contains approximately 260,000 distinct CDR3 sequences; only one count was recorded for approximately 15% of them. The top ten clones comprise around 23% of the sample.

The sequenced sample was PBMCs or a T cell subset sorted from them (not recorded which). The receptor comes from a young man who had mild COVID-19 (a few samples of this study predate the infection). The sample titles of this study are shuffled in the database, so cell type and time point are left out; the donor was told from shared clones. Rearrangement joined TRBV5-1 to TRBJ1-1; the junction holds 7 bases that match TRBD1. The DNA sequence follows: TGCGCCAGCAGACAGTTAAATTTACAGGGGCTGGGCACTGAAGCTTTCTTT. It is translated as CASRQLNLQGLGTEAFF.